This T cell receptor (beta chain) comes out of a study of blood T cell repertoires in COVID-19. Study summary: Samples of COVID-19 (acute and convalescent) were obtained from the United States, Italy and Spain.

Sequencing was performed with immunoSEQ multiplex PCR; in TCRdb, only in-frame clones are kept and a portion is missing. The profile shows tens of thousands of clones, about four fifths of them singletons. This clone came up a few times. Sequenced sample: peripheral blood. The clonotype was recovered from a man older than 75 with COVID-19, enrolled during active disease.

The DNA of the CDR3 is TGCGCCAGCAGCCCTTGGGGCGGGGGAAACAATGAGCAGTTCTTC. Its protein is CASSPWGGGNNEQFF. V gene TRBV4-3 combines with J gene TRBJ2-1, with 7 nucleotides matching TRBD2. Germline lookup yields CDR1 LGHNA and CDR2 YSLEER. V was clipped by 4 bases and J by 5 bases; unmatched bases: 8. The CDR3 is 15 amino acids.